The entry below describes one T cell receptor beta chain. The antigen this receptor binds is unknown. Base qualities were left out, and no much larger clone turns up one base away. This record comes from a study of T cell responses to AZD1222 COVID-19 vaccine (dated by TCRdb to the early 2020s). Background on the whole study: TCR sequencing was performed for about 250 trial participants, of whom 207 were given two doses of AZD1222 and some 26 were given two doses of MenACWY control vaccine. Enrollment into the trials was organized by age into subgroups of 18-55, 56-69 and 70-plus years, and those subgroups contained about 160, 30 and 59 TCR-sequenced participants, respectively.

The CDR3 regions of human TCRbeta chains were subjected to immunosequencing. Per the source publication's procedure: TCRs in the repertoires were compared against a reference library of SARS-CoV-2-specific TCRs that had been generated with the MIRA antigen-specificity platform. Breadth meant the fraction of unique TCRs that were SARS-CoV-2-associated, whereas depth meant the fraction of total T cells that were SARS-CoV-2-associated. Using the MIRA data, each spike-specific TCR was assigned both to the spike region to which the TCR was reactive and to a CD4 or CD8 class. Log10-transformed breadth and depth values were compared by one-way ANOVA with Sidak's multiple comparisons tests. TCRdb obtained this table from immuneACCESS and retained in-frame rearrangements with V and J assigned. These tables miss some clones; where compared with another copy, unresolved V genes account for less than half of the shortfall, and the remainder is unexplained. V, J and clone size are those of that table, while D and trimming were read from the DNA. The sample table lists 50,000 to 70,000 clones, 86% of them with a count of one. About 7.1% of the sample rests with the top ten.

At the junction V is shortened by 6 bases and J by 5 bases, with 7 bases in between. CDR1 and CDR2 (MNHEY, SVGAGI) derive from the germline V gene. Its CDR3 holds 11 amino acids, cysteine through phenylalanine. Here the CDR3 DNA is all that survives: 33 bases in frame from base 1. In light of the paper, this sample's time point label describes: about 28 days (+/-7) after the second vaccine dose. AZD1222 recipients whose second dose came at about 4 weeks and those whose second dose came at about 12 weeks were combined into one group, since spike-specific TCR depth and breadth did not differ between the two schedules. The vaccinee samples were drawn from two UK trials, COV001 and COV002, one of which was a single-blind randomized controlled phase 2/3 trial testing AZD1222 (ChAdOx1 nCoV-19) in healthy adults. For TCRbeta chain sequencing, PBMC samples were collected from trial participants at day 0 and at day 28 after the second dose.

Results the study describes overall, beyond this receptor: Only five to seven AZD1222 recipients were SARS-CoV-2 seropositive at baseline, limiting conclusions about previously exposed vaccinees. A significant rise in spike-specific TCR breadth and depth was observed after two AZD1222 doses relative to day 0 and relative to MenACWY recipients. The whole spike protein was spanned by vaccine-associated CD4 TCRs, and dominant responses were seen in regions 160-218 and 743-854. Because no samples from the day 14 peak response were available, repertoires could be characterized only after the peak T cell response. Nearly half of unique spike-specific TCRs reportedly recognized epitopes outside regions mutated in the B.1.351 and B.1.1.7 variants. Most participants were white British and females outnumbered males, and the authors suggested that clonal diversity may have been underestimated. In the small 56-69-year group, the increase in depth fell short of significance, most likely because of low power.

The chain employs TRBV6-5 and TRBJ2-5; tentative D gene TRBD1, with 6 bases matching. Sequencing used peripheral blood, obtained 28 days after the second AZD1222 dose. The TCR sequence derives from an adult who received the AZD1222 COVID-19 vaccine. The CDR3 in this case is CASRTGETQYF. The bases are TGTGCCAGCAGAACAGGGGAGACCCAGTACTTC.